The 21 T cell receptor beta chains below were found in one sample sequenced in a study of blood T cells in healthy people across ages. For the second PCR, which ran for roughly 6 to 11 cycles, a sample-barcoded 5' primer and a J-beta primer mix were used. Using its own MiXCR run on the 5' RACE reads, TCRdb lists one record per CDR3 protein. The sample yields around 1,900,000 distinct CDR3 sequences, approximately 39% seen once. The specimen was blood. The receptor set was obtained from a human donor in good health.

This clonotype was counted between two and nine times. The J gene is TRBJ2-7, the V gene TRBV28; D is possibly TRBD1 or TRBD2 (5 bases each). Germline CDR1 is MDHEN and CDR2 is SYDVKM. Trimming cost V 1 base and J 0 bases, with 10 bases left between them. This CDR3 contains 15 residues. The CDR3 coding sequence is TGTGCCAGCAGTTTATATGGGGGAATCTCCTACGAGCAGTACTTC. It translates to CASSLYGGISYEQYF.

V and J are TRBV13 and TRBJ2-7, with TRBD1 matching over 8 bases. The CDR3 is 15 amino acids. V lost 5 bases to trimming and J lost 0 bases; unmatched junction nucleotides: 6. The V gene's germline CDR1 is PRHDT and CDR2 FYEKMQ (reference sequence). The CDR3 here is CASSIQQGGSYEQYF. Written as DNA, the CDR3 is TGTGCCAGCAGCATCCAACAGGGGGGCTCCTACGAGCAGTACTTC.

The rearrangement joins TRBV12-5 to TRBJ1-2; D is unresolved. The V and J ends lost 5 bases and 4 bases respectively, with 14 bases between them. This CDR3 contains 14 residues. From germline, CDR1 is LGHNT and CDR2 FRNRAP. CDR3 coding DNA: TGTGCTAGTGGTCCACGTTTAGCCTTCTATGGCTACACCTTC. This sequence encodes CASGPRLAFYGYTF.

This clonotype has a handful of counts. The rearrangement links TRBV12-3 or TRBV12-4 to TRBJ1-5, with D unresolved. Trimming took 1 base from V and 1 from J, leaving 5 bases between them. This CDR3 is built from 14 residues. The CDR3 nucleotides are TGTGCCAGCAGTTTAGTTCGAAGCAATCAGCCCCAGCATTTT. It is translated as CASSLVRSNQPQHF.

As to this clonotype: Mismatch with germline at one junction end may stem from a read error. V gene TRBV12-3 or TRBV12-4 combines with J gene TRBJ2-3; the match to TRBD2 covers 13 bases. This CDR3 region has 17 residues. CDR3 loop: CASSTLAGGQLTDAQYF. The CDR3 nucleotides read TGTGCCAGCAGTACACTAGCGGGGGGGCAGCTGACAGATGCGCAGTATTTT.

As DNA, the CDR3 is TGTGCCAGCAGCAAAGAGGACAGGGTTGACACCACAGATACGCAGTATTTT. Amino acid sequence: CASSKEDRVDTTDTQYF. The rearrangement links TRBV21-1 to TRBJ2-3; the table's TRBD1 call for D was not verified on the DNA. TRBV21-1 is termed a pseudogene. This CDR3 is 17 amino acids long.

CDR3 coding DNA: TGTGCCAGCAGCCCCCCGGCAGGGAACCAAGAGACCCAGTACTTC. This sequence encodes CASSPPAGNQETQYF. V gene TRBV7-2 combines with J gene TRBJ2-5; D may be TRBD1 (5 bases). The CDR3 has 15 amino acids. The V gene lost 5 bases and the J gene lost 0 bases, with 13 bases spanning the gap. In germline, CDR1 is SGHTA, CDR2 FQGNSA.

The chain carries TRBV4-3 and TRBJ1-4; maybe TRBD1 (5 bases). This CDR3 spans 15 amino acids. Germline assignment: CDR1 LGHNA and CDR2 YSLEER. Between the trimmed V and J ends, which lost 0 bases and 5 bases, there was a span of 10 bases. The CDR3 sequence is CASSQDPGQNEKLFF. Written as DNA, the CDR3 is TGCGCCAGCAGCCAAGATCCAGGGCAGAATGAAAAACTGTTTTTT.

This chain uses TRBV20-1 with TRBJ2-4, with a possible D match to TRBD2 (5 bases). Per germline, CDR1 DFQATT and CDR2 SNEGSKA (reference sequence). V lost 0 bases, J lost 8 bases, and 17 bases lay in between. The CDR3 is made up of 15 amino acids. The CDR3 DNA reads TGCAGTGCTAGAGATGGCCGAGGGTTGGGAGACATTCAGTACTTC. As protein: CSARDGRGLGDIQYF.

This chain links TRBV6-6 with TRBJ2-2; D not resolved. Germline V gene sequence: CDR1 MNHNY, CDR2 SVGAGI (reference sequence). CDR3 size: 13 residues. Trimming pared 6 bases from V and 3 bases from J, leaving 8 bases between. The CDR3: CASSLLDTGELFF. Written as DNA, the CDR3 is TGTGCCAGCAGCCTACTGGACACCGGGGAGCTGTTTTTT.

This clonotype appeared a few times. The rearrangement uses TRBV9 and TRBJ1-2; TRBD1 matches at 8 bases. This CDR3 has 17 residues. Trimming at V came to 3 bases and at J to 4 bases, leaving 14 bases not matched to a gene. Germline V gene sequence: CDR1 SGDLS, CDR2 YYNGEE. CDR3 loop: CASSGHNDRGYGYGYTF. In nucleotides, the CDR3 is TGTGCCAGCAGCGGTCACAACGACAGGGGCTATGGCTATGGCTACACCTTC.

This clonotype was recorded only once. The chain combines TRBV20-1 with TRBJ1-5, with D hard to call. Germline V gives CDR1 DFQATT, CDR2 SNEGSKA (reference sequence). This CDR3 region has 16 residues. V lost 0 bases and J lost 0, with 12 bases in between. CDR3 DNA: TGCAGTGCTAGAGAACGTTTGAGGAATAGCAATCAGCCCCAGCATTTT. This encodes CSARERLRNSNQPQHF.

The genes are TRBV20-1 and TRBJ2-1, with D hard to call. V was clipped by 2 bases and J by 4 bases, with 6 bases between them. From germline, CDR1 is DFQATT and CDR2 SNEGSKA (reference sequence). The CDR3 spans 12 residues. This CDR3 is CSARPKYNEQFF. CDR3 nucleotides: TGCAGTGCTAGACCCAAATACAATGAGCAGTTCTTC.

This clonotype was counted a few times. The V and J genes are TRBV24-1 and TRBJ2-5, with D possibly being TRBD2 (6 bases). The CDR3 runs 16 residues. V was shortened by 4 bases and J by 1 base, with 15 bases between the two germline ends. The germline CDR1 and CDR2 sequences are KGHDR and SFDVKD. CDR3 sequence reads: CATSEGIRGIQETQYF. Here the CDR3 DNA reads TGTGCCACCAGTGAGGGGATACGGGGGATCCAAGAGACCCAGTACTTC.

The rearrangement joins TRBV29-1 to TRBJ1-2; D remains unclear. CDR1 is SQVTM, CDR2 ANQGSEA, per germline. Trimming pared 3 bases from V and 10 bases from J, leaving 18 bases between. The CDR3 length is 13 residues. CDR3 sequence: CSVERSAEWYYTF. The CDR3 DNA reads TGCAGCGTTGAGCGTTCTGCCGAGTGGTACTACACCTTC. Full variable domain (remainder filled in from reference TRBV29-1 and TRBJ1-2): SAVISQKPSRDICQRGTSLTIQCQVDSQVTMMFWYRQQPGQSLTLIATANQGSEATYESGFVIDKFPISRPNLTFSTLTVSNMSPEDSSIYLCSVERSAEWYYTFGSGTRLTVV.

The chain combines TRBV25-1 with TRBJ1-2; 8 nucleotides match TRBD1. Per germline, CDR1 MGHDK and CDR2 SYGVNS. This CDR3 region has 16 residues. V shed 1 base, J shed 3 bases, and the junction held 7 bases outside the gene matches. This CDR3 reads CASSELGRGPDYGYTF. CDR3 bases: TGTGCCAGCAGTGAATTAGGCAGGGGGCCCGACTATGGCTACACCTTC.

This clonotype was seen only a few times. The rearrangement joins TRBV9 to TRBJ1-2, with a tentative D call TRBD1 (5 bases). The ends were cut back, 7 bases at V and 3 bases at J, with 13 bases in the middle. This CDR3 contains 13 residues. The germline V gene has CDR1 SGDLS and CDR2 YYNGEE. Written as DNA, the CDR3 is TGTGCCAGCGCCTTTGGGGGTGACTATGGCTACACCTTC. Amino acid sequence: CASAFGGDYGYTF.

The DNA of the CDR3 is TGTGCCAGCAGTCGGACTAGCGACTACAATGAGCAGTTCTTC. This translates into CASSRTSDYNEQFF. The chain is built from TRBV6-2 or TRBV6-3 and TRBJ2-1; 9 nucleotides match TRBD2. V gave up 5 bases and J gave up 3 bases; unmatched junction bases: 2. There are 14 residues in the CDR3. Looked up from germline, CDR1 is MNHEY and CDR2 is SVGEGT.

Concerning this clonotype itself: An end of the junction differs from the germline gene, which may be a read error. This chain uses TRBV6-2 or TRBV6-3 with TRBJ2-6, with D perhaps TRBD1 (5 bases). Germline CDR1 reads MNHEY; CDR2 reads SVGEGT. CDR3 length: 18 amino acids. Here the CDR3 reads CASSYAEVGNSGADVLTF. The CDR3 DNA reads as TGTGCCAGCAGTTACGCGGAAGTAGGGAACTCTGGGGCCGACGTCCTGACTTTC.

A remark on this clonotype: One junction end disagrees with the germline gene, perhaps due to a read error. The rearrangement uses TRBV20-1 and TRBJ2-7, with D possibly TRBD1 on 6 matching bases. This CDR3 has 13 residues. Germline loops: CDR1 DFQATT, CDR2 SNEGSKA (reference sequence). CDR3: CGARETGVYEQYF. CDR3 nucleotides: TGCGGTGCTAGAGAGACAGGAGTGTACGAGCAGTACTTC.

Remarks on this clonotype: The CDR3 end shows no conserved phenylalanine or tryptophan, and so a read error is likely. J is TRBJ2-7 and V is TRBV6-5, with 8 bases that match TRBD1. Germline V CDR1 and CDR2: MNHEY, SVGAGI. CDR3 length: 15 residues. V dropped 7 bases and J dropped 3; count of bases not matched to a gene: 11. The CDR3 DNA is TGTGCCAGCACCTTCTGGACAGGGACGGACTACGAGCAGTACTGC. This sequence encodes CASTFWTGTDYEQYC.